Shown below are 12 T cell receptor beta chains from a single sample sequenced in a study of Tregs in tolerant kidney transplant recipients. TCRdb's copy holds only in-frame clones and misses some; the assay was immunoSEQ multiplex PCR. The sample holds roughly 70,000 clones, 65% to 85% seen once. Material: CD4+ T cells from blood. Every receptor here comes from a human donor in good health.

This sequence joins TRBV6-5 and TRBJ1-3, with TRBD1 matching over 7 bases. The CDR3 totals 15 residues. Unmatched junction bases numbered 8, after V lost 5 bases and J lost 4 bases. CDR1 and CDR2 from the germline V gene are MNHEY and SVGAGI. CDR3 coding DNA: TGTGCCAGCAGTCGCTCACAGGGGCCAGGAAACACCATATATTTT. Translated, it gives CASSRSQGPGNTIYF.

The rearrangement uses TRBV30 and TRBJ2-1; 8 bases are shared with TRBD2. The CDR3 consists of 12 residues. With 1 base clipped from V and 12 bases from J, the junction kept 5 bases outside the gene matches. Germline CDR1 reads GTSNPN; CDR2 reads SVGIG (reference sequence). The chain's CDR3 is CAWSASRGGQFF. As DNA, the CDR3 is TGTGCCTGGAGTGCGTCCCGGGGGGGGCAGTTCTTC.

This chain uses TRBV29-1 with TRBJ1-1; D gene ambiguous. V lost 2 bases, J lost 1 base, and 11 bases lay in between. The germline V gene encodes CDR1 SQVTM and CDR2 ANQGSEA. The CDR3 runs to 14 residues. The CDR3 DNA follows: TGCAGCGTTGAACGACGGTTATCGAACACTGAAGCTTTCTTT. Amino acid sequence: CSVERRLSNTEAFF.

V and J are TRBV7-6 and TRBJ2-3, with 10 bases lining up with TRBD2. J gave up 4 bases and V 1 base, and 5 bases lay outside the gene matches. Germline CDR1 is SGHVS and CDR2 is FNYEAQ. The CDR3 runs 16 residues. This chain's CDR3 is CASSLGSGGAADTQYF. The CDR3 bases are TGTGCCAGCAGCTTAGGAAGCGGGGGGGCCGCAGATACGCAGTATTTT.

V and J are TRBV4-3 and TRBJ1-2; TRBD1 matches 7 bases. V dropped 3 bases and J dropped 3; count of bases not matched to a gene: 10. The CDR3 extends over 16 amino acids. The V gene's germline CDR1 is LGHNA and CDR2 YSLEER. The CDR3 DNA follows: TGCGCCAGCAGCCATGGAACAGGGGCGTTCTACTATGGCTACACCTTC. Amino acid sequence: CASSHGTGAFYYGYTF.

The chain has TRBV6-1 and TRBJ2-5; unclear D gene. This CDR3 has 13 residues. Germline CDR1 and CDR2: MNHNS and SASEGT. Trimming removed 2 bases from V and 0 bases from J, with 4 bases in between. CDR3 protein: CASSEQHQETQYF. The CDR3 DNA reads TGTGCCAGCAGTGAACAGCACCAAGAGACCCAGTACTTC.

As concerns this clone: At one end the junction does not follow the germline gene, possibly because of a read error. The rearrangement uses TRBV10-2 and TRBJ2-7; 9 nucleotides line up with TRBD1. Germline CDR1 is WSHSY and CDR2 is SAAADI. The CDR3 spans 16 residues. CDR3 nucleotide sequence: TGCGCCAGCAGAGCGGAGTCGGGACAGGGCTCCAACGAGCAGTACTTC. Protein product: CASRAESGQGSNEQYF.

The rearrangement links TRBV29-1 to TRBJ1-2; D is uncertain. This CDR3 contains 11 residues. The germline V gene has CDR1 SQVTM and CDR2 ANQGSEA. Between the trimmed V and J ends, which lost 5 bases and 7 bases, there was a span of 11 bases. CDR3 in amino acids: CSVRREVGYTF. CDR3 bases: TGCAGCGTTCGCCGGGAGGTTGGCTACACCTTC.

This clone appeared a few times. The chain joins TRBV7-9 to TRBJ2-2; D might be TRBD1 (6 bases). Per germline, CDR1 SEHNR and CDR2 FQNEAQ (reference sequence). The CDR3 sequence is 15 residues long. Trimming took off 3 bases at V and 4 bases at J, with 12 bases between the two ends. In nucleotides, the CDR3 is TGTGCCAGCAGCTTGCTGACAGGTATCACCGGGGAGCTGTTTTTT. Its protein is CASSLLTGITGELFF.

In its sample, this clone was seen a few times. The chain links TRBV6-1 to TRBJ1-2, with 11 nucleotides matching TRBD1. CDR3 length equals 16 residues. Germline-derived CDR1 and CDR2 are MNHNS and SASEGT. The ends lost 2 bases at V and 8 bases at J; junction bases unmatched: 10. CDR3 sequence: CASSEPDRGQSRGYTF. DNA for the CDR3: TGTGCCAGCAGTGAACCGGACAGGGGGCAGTCGCGGGGCTACACCTTC.

The chain carries TRBV11-3 and TRBJ2-2; D is possibly TRBD1 (6 bases). The CDR3 extends over 16 amino acids. V was trimmed by 4 bases and J by 2 bases, leaving 14 bases between them. CDR1 and CDR2 (germline): SGHNT, YENEEA. The CDR3 nucleotides are TGTGCCAGCAGCTCCCAGGGGACATCTAACACCGGGGAGCTGTTTTTT. Its protein is CASSSQGTSNTGELFF. The full variable domain, with the rest looked up from reference TRBV11-3 and TRBJ2-2, is EAGVVQSPRYKIIEKKQPVAFWCNPISGHNTLYWYLQNLGQGPELLIRYENEEAVDDSQLPKDRFSAERLKGVDSTLKIQPAELGDSAVYLCASSSQGTSNTGELFFGEGSRLTVL.

The rearrangement joins TRBV7-2 to TRBJ2-5; D remains ambiguous. Trimming took 4 bases from V and 5 from J, leaving 11 bases between them. This CDR3 contains 13 residues. Germline loops: CDR1 SGHTA, CDR2 FQGNSA. The CDR3 DNA sequence: TGTGCCAGCAGCTCGACCAACTTGGAGACCCAGTACTTC. Its translation is CASSSTNLETQYF.